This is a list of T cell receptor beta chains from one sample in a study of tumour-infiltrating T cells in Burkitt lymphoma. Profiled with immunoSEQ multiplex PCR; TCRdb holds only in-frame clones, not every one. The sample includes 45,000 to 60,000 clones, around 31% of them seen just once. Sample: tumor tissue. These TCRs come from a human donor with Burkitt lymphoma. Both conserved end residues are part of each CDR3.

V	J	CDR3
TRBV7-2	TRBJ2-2	CASSLGRGGTGELFF
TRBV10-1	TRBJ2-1	CASSALDEQFF
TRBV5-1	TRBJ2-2	CASSLEAFGELFF
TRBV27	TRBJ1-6	CASSLGASPLHF
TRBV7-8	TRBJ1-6	CASSLATGSRNSPLHF
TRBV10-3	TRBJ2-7	CAISSSGGEFTYEQYF
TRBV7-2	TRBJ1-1	CASSLQGAIAFF
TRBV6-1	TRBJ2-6	CASSELSVGANVLTF
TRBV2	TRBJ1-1	CASSVGPATEAFF
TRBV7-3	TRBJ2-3	CASSQDGNGLTDTQYF
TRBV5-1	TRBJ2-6	CASSMTVSGANVLTF
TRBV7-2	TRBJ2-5	CASSPALAAETQYF
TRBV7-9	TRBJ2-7	CASSWEGDRPYEQYF
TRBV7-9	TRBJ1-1	CASSGREAGTEAFF
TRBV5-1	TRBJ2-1	CASRLTGGNEQFF
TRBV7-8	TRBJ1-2	CASSSHLTGVYGYTF
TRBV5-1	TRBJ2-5	CASSGTGYEMGETQYF
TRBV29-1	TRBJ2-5	CSATLAGGETQYF
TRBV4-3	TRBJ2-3	CASSQETVGFLTDTQYF
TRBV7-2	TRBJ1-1	CASSTRAGGQTEAFF
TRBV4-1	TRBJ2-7	CASSQEMRRGGPLYEQYF
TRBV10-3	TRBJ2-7	CAIRGWDRGRDEQYF
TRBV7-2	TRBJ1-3	CASSLQGSLGGNTIYF
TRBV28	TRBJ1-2	CASSLHAVNGYTF
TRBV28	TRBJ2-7	CASSPGLAPYEQYF
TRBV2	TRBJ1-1	CASSEARGTVGTEAFF
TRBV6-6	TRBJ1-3	CASSHRLGSGNTIYF
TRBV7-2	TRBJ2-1	CASSSGVVEQFF
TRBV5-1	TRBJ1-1	CASHGSTLNTEAFF
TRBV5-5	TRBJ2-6	CASSPIRGISGANVLTF
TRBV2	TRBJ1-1	CASTRAGGGTEAFF
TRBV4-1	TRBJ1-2	CASSQDRYGYTF
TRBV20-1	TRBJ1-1	CSASGQGKAFF
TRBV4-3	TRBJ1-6	CASSQEGQGVGHNSPLHF
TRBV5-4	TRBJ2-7	CASSLKRTYEQYF
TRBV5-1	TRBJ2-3	CASSLGLAESTDTQYF
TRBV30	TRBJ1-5	CAWTGQLNQPQHF
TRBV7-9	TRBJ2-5	CASSLGSEETQYF
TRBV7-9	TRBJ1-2	CASSRPGTHGYTF
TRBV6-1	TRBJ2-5	CASTMWETQYF
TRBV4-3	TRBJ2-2	CASSQGGRWGTGELFF
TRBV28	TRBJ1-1	CASSLTQEVAEAFF
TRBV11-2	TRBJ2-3	CASSTYSGGGVTDTQYF
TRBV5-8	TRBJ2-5	CASSPGEGVRETQYF
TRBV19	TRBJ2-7	CASNYGGHRSYEQYF
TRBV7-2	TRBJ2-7	CASSQDRESEQYF